These T cell receptor beta chains were read from a single sample in a study of blood T cell repertoires in COVID-19. Using immunoSEQ multiplex PCR, the repertoire was profiled, and TCRdb retains in-frame clones only, with some absent. The profile covers a few hundred thousand clones, with 92% appearing a single time and about a fifth taken by the ten largest. Input material: PBMCs or T cells enriched from blood (not recorded which). Receptors were obtained from a woman aged 30 to 39 who had recovered from COVID-19. Both conserved end residues are part of each CDR3. D genes are given only for firm matches. Clone sizes are given selectively: once, few, many, or a class where the clone is expanded.

D gene	CDR3 length	V gene	J gene	clone size	CDR3 DNA	CDR3 protein
NA	14	TRBV7-2	TRBJ2-7	NA	TGTGCCAGCAGCTTGACTAGGTTGGAAGACGAGCAGTACTTC	CASSLTRLEDEQYF
TRBD1	15	TRBV19	TRBJ1-6	NA	TGTGCCAGTAGTTCGGACAGGGGGGGGAATTCACCCCTCCACTTT	CASSSDRGGNSPLHF
NA	14	TRBV5-1	TRBJ2-5	NA	TGCGCCAGCAGCTTGGTGCCAGGGGTGGAGACCCAGTACTTC	CASSLVPGVETQYF
TRBD2	15	TRBV18	TRBJ2-5	NA	TGTGCCAGCTCAGGTACGGCGGGAGGGCAAGAGACCCAGTACTTC	CASSGTAGGQETQYF
NA	15	TRBV4-3	TRBJ1-3	NA	TGCGCCAGCAGCCAAGACCAGTACTCTGGAAACACCATATATTTT	CASSQDQYSGNTIYF
NA	13	TRBV6-2/TRBV6-3	TRBJ1-2	few	TGTGCCAGCAGTTACATCCGGGGAGATGGCTACACCTTC	CASSYIRGDGYTF
TRBD2	15	TRBV11-2	TRBJ2-7	NA	TGTGCCAGCAGCTTAGAACCGGGACTAGGCTACGAGCAGTACTTC	CASSLEPGLGYEQYF
NA	14	TRBV7-9	TRBJ1-3	NA	TGTGCCAGCAGCCAAGGGGTATCTGGAAACACCATATATTTT	CASSQGVSGNTIYF
TRBD1	13	TRBV11-2	TRBJ2-7	NA	TGTGCCAGCAGCCGGACAGGGACCTACGAGCAGTACTTC	CASSRTGTYEQYF
TRBD1	15	TRBV3-1/TRBV3-2	TRBJ1-1	NA	TGTGCCAGCAGCCAAGGGGGACAGGGAAACACTGAAGCTTTCTTT	CASSQGGQGNTEAFF
TRBD2	15	TRBV5-4	TRBJ2-1	NA	TGTGCCAGCAGCGACGGACTAGCGGGAGTTAATGAGCAGTTCTTC	CASSDGLAGVNEQFF
TRBD1	14	TRBV3-1/TRBV3-2	TRBJ1-2	NA	TGTGCCAGCAGCCGTACAGGGGAGTTTGGTGGCTACACCTTC	CASSRTGEFGGYTF
NA	14	TRBV11-2	TRBJ2-1	NA	TGTGCCAGCAGCTTAGAGGAGGAGGGGAATGAGCAGTTCTTC	CASSLEEEGNEQFF
NA	14	TRBV9	TRBJ2-1	NA	TGTGCCAGCAGCGTGTACCGGGAAAAAGGGGAGCAGTTCTTC	CASSVYREKGEQFF
TRBD2	14	TRBV7-8	TRBJ2-7	NA	TGTGCCAGCAGCTTAGGCGGGAGGAGCTACGAGCAGTACTTC	CASSLGGRSYEQYF
TRBD2	12	TRBV2	TRBJ2-4	NA	TGTGCCAGCAGGGCGGGGGGGTTCATTCAGTACTTC	CASRAGGFIQYF
NA	17	TRBV4-2	TRBJ2-5	NA	TGTGCCAGCAGCCAAGTTACGGGGGGCGCGAATCAAGAGACCCAGTACTTC	CASSQVTGGANQETQYF
NA	15	TRBV2	TRBJ1-6	NA	TGTGCCAGCAGCCCTCAGTGGAGGGGTAATTCACCCCTCCACTTT	CASSPQWRGNSPLHF
NA	12	TRBV30	TRBJ1-3	NA	TGTGCCTGGATTACTTCTGGAAACACCATATATTTT	CAWITSGNTIYF
TRBD2	17	TRBV10-2	TRBJ2-3	NA	TGCGCCAGCAGTGAGTCCGGGACTAGCGGGAGCACAGATACGCAGTATTTT	CASSESGTSGSTDTQYF
NA	13	TRBV29-1	TRBJ2-5	NA	TGCAGCGCCCGTCTCGGGATGGCAGAGACCCAGTACTTC	CSARLGMAETQYF
NA	13	TRBV27	TRBJ2-5	few	TGTGCCAGCAGTCCCCCCGGCAAGAGGTCCCAGTACTTC	CASSPPGKRSQYF
TRBD1	16	TRBV14	TRBJ2-7	NA	TGTGCCAGCAGCCGATTACAGGGGGCTTCTTCCTACGAGCAGTACTTC	CASSRLQGASSYEQYF
TRBD1	14	TRBV15	TRBJ1-2	NA	TGTGCCACGACCGGGACAGGGGGGAACTATGGCTACACCTTC	CATTGTGGNYGYTF
TRBD2	15	TRBV28	TRBJ2-1	NA	TGTGCCAGCAGTTTGGACGGCCTTAGCGGGGCCCAGCAGTTCTTC	CASSLDGLSGAQQFF
TRBD1	13	TRBV7-9	TRBJ2-7	NA	TGTGCCAGCAGCTCCGACAGGGTGAGGGAGCAGTACTTC	CASSSDRVREQYF
TRBD2	16	TRBV11-3	TRBJ2-1	NA	TGTGCCAGCAGCCGACGGACTAGCGGCTCCTACAATGAGCAGTTCTTC	CASSRRTSGSYNEQFF
TRBD2	17	TRBV27	TRBJ2-1	NA	TGTGCCAGCAGTTTGTTAGGCGGGAGGAGATCTTACAATGAGCAGTTCTTC	CASSLLGGRRSYNEQFF
TRBD2	17	TRBV3-1/TRBV3-2	TRBJ2-2	NA	TGTGCCAGCAGCCAAATTGTGGGGCGGGAGGGCACCGGGGAGCTGTTTTTT	CASSQIVGREGTGELFF
NA	13	TRBV7-9	TRBJ1-3	few	TGTGCCAGCAGCTTGAGCTCTGGAAACACCATATATTTT	CASSLSSGNTIYF
TRBD2	15	TRBV24-1	TRBJ2-1	NA	TGTGCCACCAGTGAATGGGCTAGCGGTTACAATGAGCAGTTCTTC	CATSEWASGYNEQFF
NA	15	TRBV28	TRBJ1-1	once	TGTGCCAGCAGTTTATTGGGGGCGCGGGACACTGAAGCTTTCTTT	CASSLLGARDTEAFF
TRBD1	14	TRBV28	TRBJ1-1	few	TGTGCCAGCAGACGACAGGGGGAGGGCACTGAAGCTTTCTTT	CASRRQGEGTEAFF
NA	15	TRBV4-3	TRBJ1-2	NA	TGCGCCAGCAGCCAAGAAAGGGGTCTAGTCTATGGCTACACCTTC	CASSQERGLVYGYTF
TRBD1	13	TRBV6-6	TRBJ2-1	NA	TGTGCCACCTCGACAGGGTGGGCCTATGAGCAGTTCTTC	CATSTGWAYEQFF
NA	12	TRBV28	TRBJ2-7	NA	TGTGCCAGCAGCCAACAGGGCTACGAGCAGTACTTC	CASSQQGYEQYF
NA	13	TRBV5-1	TRBJ2-5	NA	TGCGCCAGCAGGCTAGCGTCTGAAGAGACCCAGTACTTC	CASRLASEETQYF
NA	13	TRBV14	TRBJ2-2	NA	TGTGCCAGCAGCCAAGTAAACACCGGGGAGCTGTTTTTT	CASSQVNTGELFF
NA	13	TRBV29-1	TRBJ2-5	NA	TGCAGCGTTGTTAAGGGGAAGAAAGAGACCCAGTACTTC	CSVVKGKKETQYF
NA	14	TRBV5-1	TRBJ2-2	NA	TGCGCCAGCAGCTTGGGGGCCCCAACCGGGGAGCTGTTTTTT	CASSLGAPTGELFF
TRBD1	13	TRBV12-3/TRBV12-4	TRBJ1-1	NA	TGTGCCAGCAGTTTGACAGGGTCCACTGAAGCTTTCTTT	CASSLTGSTEAFF
NA	16	TRBV15	TRBJ1-5	NA	TGTGCCACCAGCAAACCCGGACAGTATAGCAATCAGCCCCAGCATTTT	CATSKPGQYSNQPQHF
TRBD2	17	TRBV28	TRBJ2-1	NA	TGTGCCAGCAGTTTGTCGAGCGGGGGGGCTTCCTACAATGAGCAGTTCTTC	CASSLSSGGASYNEQFF
TRBD2	12	TRBV25-1	TRBJ2-5	NA	TGTGCCAGCAGTGGGGGGGGAGAGACCCAGTACTTC	CASSGGGETQYF
TRBD1	15	TRBV10-3	TRBJ1-1	NA	TGTGCCATAAGCCAGGGGGCGAATCTGGGCACTGAAGCTTTCTTT	CAISQGANLGTEAFF
TRBD2	17	TRBV4-1	TRBJ2-3	NA	TGCGCCAGCAGCCAAGTAGGGGAGCGGGGGGTGGAAGATACGCAGTATTTT	CASSQVGERGVEDTQYF
NA	13	TRBV10-3	TRBJ1-1	NA	TGTGCCATCAGTGAACAGGAGAACACTGAAGCTTTCTTT	CAISEQENTEAFF
NA	18	TRBV27	TRBJ2-3	NA	TGTGCCAGCAGTTTAACAGCCGCAGGGGTCGCTAACACAGATACGCAGTATTTT	CASSLTAAGVANTDTQYF
TRBD1	14	TRBV3-1/TRBV3-2	TRBJ2-7	NA	TGTGCCAGCAGCCAACGGACAGGGGGTAGTGAGCAGTACTTC	CASSQRTGGSEQYF
NA	15	TRBV11-3	TRBJ2-1	NA	TGTGCCAGCAGCCCAGGCTCGCGCGCCTACAATGAGCAGTTCTTC	CASSPGSRAYNEQFF
NA	13	TRBV30	TRBJ1-2	NA	TGTGCCTGGAGTAAGGGGGAGAACTATGGCTACACCTTC	CAWSKGENYGYTF
TRBD2	16	TRBV5-1	TRBJ2-5	NA	TGCGCCAGCGCCCTTTTAGCGGGGGATACCCAAGAGACCCAGTACTTC	CASALLAGDTQETQYF
NA	13	TRBV10-3	TRBJ1-1	NA	TGTGCCATCAAGGGCAGGGTCGACACTGAAGCTTTCTTT	CAIKGRVDTEAFF
NA	12	TRBV5-8	TRBJ2-7	NA	TGTGCCAGCAGTTTTACTTCCTACGAGCAGTACTTC	CASSFTSYEQYF
NA	12	TRBV3-1/TRBV3-2	TRBJ2-7	NA	TGTGCCAGCAGCCACAGGGGCTACGAGCAGTACTTC	CASSHRGYEQYF
NA	10	TRBV29-1	TRBJ2-1	NA	TGCAGCTCCGGGACTCCTGAGCAGTTCTTC	CSSGTPEQFF
NA	15	TRBV18	TRBJ1-5	NA	TGTGCCAGCTCACCACCGGGGCAGGGACTCCAGCCCCAGCATTTT	CASSPPGQGLQPQHF
NA	16	TRBV27	TRBJ2-1	NA	TGTGCCAGCAGTTTATCGGCGGTGACCTCCTACAATGAGCAGTTCTTC	CASSLSAVTSYNEQFF
TRBD2	13	TRBV7-2	TRBJ2-7	NA	TGTGCCAGCAGTAGGGACTACTCCTACGAGCAGTACTTC	CASSRDYSYEQYF